The text below deals with one TCR beta chain. What it binds is unknown. V shed 1 base and J 8 bases; nucleotides not matched to a gene: 2. CDR1 SGDLS and CDR2 YYNGEE come from the germline V gene. This CDR3 has 15 amino acids. TCRdb's copy holds only in-frame clones and misses some; the assay was immunoSEQ multiplex PCR. Among tens of thousands of clones listed, roughly 94% were seen once. The data were obtained in a study of cytomegalovirus exposure and HLA in healthy donors. Study-level background: The roughly 120 validation repertoires matched the approximately 670 first-cohort repertoires in platform, a later analysis reported. Findings and limits, study-wide: Reported results showed that the classifier diagnosed cytomegalovirus status with high specificity and sensitivity. The investigators catalogued 150 to 200 TCR beta chains as cytomegalovirus-associated.

This clonotype was sampled from a woman aged 18-29 years in good health and CMV-seropositive. Sequenced: PBMCs. The V gene is TRBV9, the J gene TRBJ2-1; 14 bases map to TRBD2. CDR3 bases: TGTGCCAGCAGCGTATTGGGACTAGCGGGGGATGAGCAGTTCTTC. Protein sequence: CASSVLGLAGDEQFF.